This TCR beta chain was sequenced in a study of T cell responses to AZD1222 COVID-19 vaccine. Findings and limits, study-wide: Nearly half of spike-specific TCRs reportedly target unmutated variant regions. Clonal diversity was possibly underestimated, and white British individuals and females predominated among donors.

Only in-frame clones appear in the TCRdb table, and some are missing; sequencing was by immunoSEQ multiplex PCR. The sample has approximately 100,000 clones, around 90% seen once. About this clone itself: Antigen unknown.

This sequence was found in an adult in good health. The sequencing here drew on peripheral blood, taken on day 0 of AZD1222 vaccination.

CDR3 residues: CASSLGHRGIGELFF. The CDR3 DNA reads TGTGCCAGCAGCTTAGGGCACAGGGGGATCGGGGAGCTGTTTTTT. J is TRBJ2-2 and V is TRBV7-9, with 8 bases lining up with TRBD1. CDR1 is SEHNR, CDR2 FQNEAQ, per germline (reference sequence). Trimming removed 1 base from V and 7 bases from J; junction bases left unmatched: 5. This CDR3 spans 15 amino acids. Full variable domain (outside the CDR3, taken from reference TRBV7-9 and TRBJ2-2): DTGVSQNPRHKITKRGQNVTFRCDPISEHNRLYWYRQTLGQGPEFLTYFQNEAQLEKSRLLSDRFSAERPKGSFSTLEIQRTEQGDSAMYLCASSLGHRGIGELFFGEGSRLTVL.